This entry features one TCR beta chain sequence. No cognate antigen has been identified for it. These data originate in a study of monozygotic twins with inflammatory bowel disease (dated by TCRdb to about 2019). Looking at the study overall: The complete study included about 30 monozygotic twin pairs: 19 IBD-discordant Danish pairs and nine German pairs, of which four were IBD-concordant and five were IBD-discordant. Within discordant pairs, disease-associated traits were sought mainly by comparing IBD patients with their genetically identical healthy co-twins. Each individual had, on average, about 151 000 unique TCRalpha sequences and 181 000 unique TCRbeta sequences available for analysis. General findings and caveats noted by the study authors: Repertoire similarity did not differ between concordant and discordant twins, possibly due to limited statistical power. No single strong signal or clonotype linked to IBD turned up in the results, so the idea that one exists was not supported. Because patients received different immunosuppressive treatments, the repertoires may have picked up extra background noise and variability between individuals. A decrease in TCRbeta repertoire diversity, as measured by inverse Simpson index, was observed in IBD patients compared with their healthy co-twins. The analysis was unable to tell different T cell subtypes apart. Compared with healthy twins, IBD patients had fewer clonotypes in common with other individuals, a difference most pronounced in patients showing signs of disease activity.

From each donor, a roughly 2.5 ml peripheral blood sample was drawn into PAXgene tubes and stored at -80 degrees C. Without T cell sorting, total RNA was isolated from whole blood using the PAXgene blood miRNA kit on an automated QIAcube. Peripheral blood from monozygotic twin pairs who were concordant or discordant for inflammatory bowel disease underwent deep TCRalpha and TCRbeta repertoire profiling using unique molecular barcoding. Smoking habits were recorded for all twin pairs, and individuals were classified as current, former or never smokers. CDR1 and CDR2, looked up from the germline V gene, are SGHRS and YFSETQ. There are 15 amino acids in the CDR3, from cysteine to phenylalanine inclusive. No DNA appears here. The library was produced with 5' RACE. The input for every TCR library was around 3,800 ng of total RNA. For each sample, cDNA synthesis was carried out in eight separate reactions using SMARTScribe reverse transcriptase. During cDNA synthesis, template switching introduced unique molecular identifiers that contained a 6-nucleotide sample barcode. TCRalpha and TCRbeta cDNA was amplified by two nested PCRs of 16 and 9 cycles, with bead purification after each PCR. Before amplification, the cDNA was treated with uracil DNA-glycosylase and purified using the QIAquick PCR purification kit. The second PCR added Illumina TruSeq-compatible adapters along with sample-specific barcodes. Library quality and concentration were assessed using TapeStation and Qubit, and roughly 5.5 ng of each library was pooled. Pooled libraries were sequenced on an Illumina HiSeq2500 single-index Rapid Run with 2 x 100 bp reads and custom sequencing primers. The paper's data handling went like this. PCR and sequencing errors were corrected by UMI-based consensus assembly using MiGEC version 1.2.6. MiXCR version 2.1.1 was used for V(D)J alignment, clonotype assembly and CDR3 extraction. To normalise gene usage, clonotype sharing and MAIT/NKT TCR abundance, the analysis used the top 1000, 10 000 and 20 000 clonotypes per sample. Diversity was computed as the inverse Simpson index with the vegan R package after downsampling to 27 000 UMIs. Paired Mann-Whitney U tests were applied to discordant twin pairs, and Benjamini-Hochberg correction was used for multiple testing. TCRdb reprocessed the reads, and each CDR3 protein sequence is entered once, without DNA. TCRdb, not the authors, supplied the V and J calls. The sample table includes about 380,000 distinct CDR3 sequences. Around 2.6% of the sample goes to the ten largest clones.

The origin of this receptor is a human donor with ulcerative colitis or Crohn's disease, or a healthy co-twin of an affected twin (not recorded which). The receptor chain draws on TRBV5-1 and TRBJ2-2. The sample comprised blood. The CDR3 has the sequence CASSHKTANTGELFF.